The text below deals with one T cell receptor beta chain. The data belong to a study of cytomegalovirus exposure and HLA in healthy donors. Vbeta (60) and Jbeta (13) primers were used in the PCR. Method: immunoSEQ multiplex PCR; TCRdb's copy keeps in-frame clones and lacks some. This sample has about 180,000 clones, with approximately 80% found just once. The trim removed 5 bases at V and 0 bases at J, leaving 7 bases unmatched. The germline V gene encodes CDR1 SGHTA and CDR2 FQGNSA. This CDR3 has 16 residues. The chain carries TRBV7-2 and TRBJ1-1, with 9 nucleotides matching TRBD1. The sample was PBMCs. This TCR was recovered from a man aged 18 to 30 in good health and CMV-seronegative. This chain's CDR3 is CASSILQGALNTEAFF. In nucleotides, the CDR3 is TGTGCCAGCAGCATCCTACAGGGGGCTTTGAACACTGAAGCTTTCTTT.